Below are 23 T cell receptor beta chains sequenced from a single sample in a study of blood T cell repertoires in COVID-19. Method: immunoSEQ multiplex PCR; TCRdb's copy keeps in-frame clones and lacks some. The table lists 200,000 to 250,000 clones, around 87% of them singletons. Sequenced material: peripheral blood. The receptor set was obtained from a woman aged 50 to 65 with COVID-19, enrolled during active disease.

The V gene is TRBV11-2, the J gene TRBJ2-7, with 7 bases that match TRBD2. Germline V CDR1 and CDR2: SGHAT, FQNNGV. The V segment lost 4 bases and the J segment 0 bases; nucleotides outside the gene matches: 9. The CDR3 runs 16 residues. In DNA, the CDR3 is TGTGCCAGCAGCTCGACGAGTCGGGACTACTCCTACGAGCAGTACTTC. It is translated as CASSSTSRDYSYEQYF.

The chain links TRBV10-1 to TRBJ2-7; D possibly corresponds to TRBD1 (7 bases). The germline V gene has CDR1 WNHNN and CDR2 SYGVQD (reference sequence). V lost 6 bases to trimming and J lost 1 base, with 16 bases between them. The CDR3 is 15 residues long. CDR3 region: CASRGGQGGSYEQYV. The DNA of the CDR3 is TGCGCCAGCAGGGGGGGCCAGGGGGGTTCCTACGAGCAGTACGTC.

V and J are TRBV4-1 and TRBJ2-7, with 11 nucleotides matching TRBD2. CDR1 MGHRA and CDR2 YSYEKL come from the germline V gene. Trimming cost V 0 bases and J 4 bases; bases outside gene matches: 8. The CDR3 has 17 amino acids. The CDR3 is CASSQEGELAGAYEQYF. The CDR3 region has the DNA TGCGCCAGCAGCCAAGAAGGAGAACTAGCGGGGGCTTACGAGCAGTACTTC.

The chain couples TRBV19 to TRBJ1-2, with 8 nucleotides matching TRBD1. The junction had 4 bases not matched to a gene; V was cut back by 5 bases and J by 5 bases. Germline lookup yields CDR1 LNHDA and CDR2 SQIVND (reference sequence). CDR3 length: 13 residues. The CDR3: CASSPGQVYGYTF. CDR3 bases: TGTGCCAGTAGTCCGGGACAGGTTTATGGCTACACCTTC.

J is TRBJ1-4 and V is TRBV28; TRBD1 is a possible D gene (5 bases). The CDR3 has 14 residues. Deletions cut 5 bases from V and 6 bases from J, with 13 bases between. Germline V gene data show CDR1 as MDHEN and CDR2 as SYDVKM. The DNA for the CDR3 is TGTGCCAGCAGTCCCGACGCCAGGGATGAAAAACTGTTTTTT. It specifies CASSPDARDEKLFF. Based on the CDR3 plus reference TRBV28 and TRBJ1-4, the full variable domain is DVKVTQSSRYLVKRTGEKVFLECVQDMDHENMFWYRQDPGLGLRLIYFSYDVKMKEKGDIPEGYSVSREKKERFSLILESASTNQTSMYLCASSPDARDEKLFFGSGTQLSVL.

This rearrangement joins TRBV6-5 to TRBJ2-3; TRBD2 matches at 11 bases. The CDR3 length is 15 residues. In germline, CDR1 is MNHEY, CDR2 SVGAGI. V shed 2 bases and J 6 bases; nucleotides not matched to a gene: 4. CDR3 coding DNA: TGTGCCAGCAGTTACCCTAGCGGGGGGCAGGATACGCAGTATTTT. Protein product: CASSYPSGGQDTQYF.

The chain links TRBV19 to TRBJ2-2; TRBD1 agrees at 8 bases. This CDR3 has 14 amino acids. Unmatched junction bases numbered 6, after V lost 5 bases and J lost 7 bases. CDR1 and CDR2 from the germline V gene are LNHDA and SQIVND (reference sequence). CDR3 sequence reads: CASSLTGAGGELFF. The CDR3 DNA reads as TGTGCCAGTAGTTTGACAGGGGCCGGCGGGGAGCTGTTTTTT.

The chain is built from TRBV5-6 and TRBJ1-6, with TRBD1 identical over 10 bases. The CDR3 runs to 17 residues. V gave up 3 bases and J gave up 10 bases; unmatched junction bases: 13. Germline CDR1 is SGHDT and CDR2 is YYEEEE. The CDR3 DNA is TGTGCCAGCAGCTCCCGGGACAGGGGATATCACTACTCACCCCTCCACTTT. This codes for CASSSRDRGYHYSPLHF.

The V gene is TRBV7-2, the J gene TRBJ1-3; D remains ambiguous. This CDR3 is 16 amino acids long. Trimming left V 3 bases short and J 1 base short, with 13 bases between. Per the germline V gene, CDR1 is SGHTA and CDR2 is FQGNSA. CDR3: CASSFSTVRSGNTIYF. The CDR3 DNA reads TGTGCCAGCAGCTTCTCTACAGTAAGGTCTGGAAACACCATATATTTT.

This chain joins TRBV5-1 and TRBJ2-3, with D perhaps TRBD1 (6 bases). Germline V gene sequence: CDR1 SGHRS, CDR2 YFSETQ. CDR3 length: 16 residues. Trimming took off 4 bases at V and 2 bases at J, with 17 bases between the two ends. CDR3 coding DNA: TGCGCCAGCAGCCCGAGGTCACAGGGTCCCACAGATACGCAGTATTTT. Amino acids: CASSPRSQGPTDTQYF.

The V and J genes are TRBV5-1 and TRBJ2-7; 9 bases fit TRBD2. The CDR3 is 15 amino acids. Looked up from germline, CDR1 is SGHRS and CDR2 is YFSETQ. V lost 0 bases to trimming and J lost 2 bases; unmatched junction nucleotides: 3. The CDR3 coding sequence is TGCGCCAGCAGCTTGGGACTAGCGGTTACCTACGAGCAGTACTTC. Its protein product is CASSLGLAVTYEQYF. The variable domain in full, with the rest retrieved from reference TRBV5-1 and TRBJ2-7, is KAGVTQTPRYLIKTRGQQVTLSCSPISGHRSVSWYQQTPGQGLQFLFEYFSETQRNKGNFPGRFSGRQFSNSRSEMNVSTLELGDSALYLCASSLGLAVTYEQYFGPGTRLTVT.

The chain is built from TRBV6-2 or TRBV6-3 and TRBJ2-1, with D perhaps matching TRBD1 (5 bases). The CDR3 loop spans 13 amino acids. The germline V gene has CDR1 MNHEY and CDR2 SVGEGT. V gave up 4 bases and J gave up 9 bases, with 13 bases separating them. The CDR3 spells CASSWGRVGEQFF. The CDR3 DNA reads TGTGCCAGCAGTTGGGGCAGGGTCGGTGAGCAGTTCTTC.

The CDR3 spells CASSSLRASNRYEQYF. The CDR3 DNA reads as TGTGCCAGCAGTTCGCTCCGGGCTAGCAATCGCTACGAGCAGTACTTC. The J gene is TRBJ2-7, the V gene TRBV6-5, with D possibly TRBD2 on 5 matching bases. Germline V lookup: CDR1 MNHEY, CDR2 SVGAGI. V was pared by 4 bases and J by 3 bases, with 19 bases between. The CDR3 is 16 residues long.

This clone was recorded many times. This chain joins TRBV21-1 and TRBJ2-7; the table calls TRBD1, which could not be checked here. TRBV21-1 is a documented pseudogene. This CDR3 comprises 14 residues. As DNA, the CDR3 is TGTGCCAGCAGCAATAGACAAGACTCCTACGAGCAGTACTTC. Amino acid sequence: CASSNRQDSYEQYF.

The chain has TRBV2 and TRBJ2-1, with D possibly being TRBD1 (6 bases). Germline lookup yields CDR1 SNHLY and CDR2 FYNNEI. Trimming stripped 6 bases from V and 11 bases from J, with 17 bases between. The CDR3 contains 13 residues. Written as DNA, the CDR3 is TGTGCCAGCAGGGGGGCGCGACAGGCTCAGCAGTTCTTC. Translated: CASRGARQAQQFF.

This clone was seen only a few times. The DNA of the CDR3 is TGTGCCAGCAGCTTTGACACGGGGGGGGGCCAAGAGACCCAGTACTTC. This codes for CASSFDTGGGQETQYF. The chain joins TRBV12-1 to TRBJ2-5; the table assigns TRBD2, which was not confirmed against the DNA. TRBV12-1 is given as a pseudogene. The CDR3 has 16 amino acids.

The chain recombines TRBV24-1 with TRBJ2-3, with a weak D call TRBD2 (7 bases). Per the germline V gene, CDR1 is KGHDR and CDR2 is SFDVKD. The CDR3 has 15 residues. Trimming pared 2 bases from V and 4 bases from J, leaving 12 bases between. The CDR3 loop reads CATSDSLGGADTQYF. For the CDR3, the DNA is TGTGCCACCAGTGATTCACTAGGGGGGGCAGATACGCAGTATTTT.

This clone was seen a handful of times. V is TRBV5-4 and J is TRBJ2-1, with TRBD2 matching 10 bases. The CDR3 is made up of 15 amino acids. Per the germline V gene, CDR1 is SGHNT and CDR2 is YYREEE (reference sequence). With 2 bases clipped from V and 8 bases from J, the junction kept 7 bases outside the gene matches. For the CDR3, the DNA is TGTGCCAGCAGCTTTACAGCGGGGGGGCTATATGAGCAGTTCTTC. This gives the protein CASSFTAGGLYEQFF. Filled out from reference TRBV5-4 and TRBJ2-1, the complete variable domain reads ETGVTQSPTHLIKTRGQQVTLRCSSQSGHNTVSWYQQALGQGPQFIFQYYREEENGRGNFPPRFSGLQFPNYSSELNVNALELDDSALYLCASSFTAGGLYEQFFGPGTRLTVL.

The V call is TRBV27, the J call TRBJ2-7; 8 nucleotides agree with TRBD1. The V gene's germline CDR1 is MNHEY and CDR2 SMNVEV (reference sequence). V was clipped by 6 bases and J by 2 bases; unmatched bases: 6. The CDR3 extends over 14 amino acids. For the CDR3, the DNA is TGTGCCAGCAGGGTGACAGGGGCGGCCTACGAGCAGTACTTC. Translation: CASRVTGAAYEQYF.

This clone is a singleton in its sample. The chain has TRBV18 and TRBJ2-5; tentatively, D is TRBD1 (6 bases). Germline V gives CDR1 KGHSH, CDR2 LQKENI. Trimming shortened V by 6 bases and J by 2 bases, and 13 bases separated the two germline ends. The CDR3 runs to 14 residues. CDR3 protein: CASSHRTGQETQYF. The CDR3 coding sequence is TGTGCCAGCTCCCATCGAACAGGGCAAGAGACCCAGTACTTC.

This clone appeared once. One junction end disagrees with the germline gene, perhaps due to a read error. CDR3 coding DNA: TGTGCCAGCAGCCTAAGCGGGGGGCCGAATTTT. Its protein product is CASSLSGGPNF. This rearrangement joins TRBV7-9 to TRBJ2-3; 9 bases map to TRBD2. The CDR3 runs to 11 residues. Germline CDR1 reads SEHNR; CDR2 reads FQNEAQ (reference sequence).

This chain joins TRBV2 and TRBJ1-1, with D possibly being TRBD1 (5 bases). The CDR3 extends over 16 amino acids. Germline V lookup: CDR1 SNHLY, CDR2 FYNNEI. Deletions cut 10 bases from V and 2 bases from J, with 23 bases between. The CDR3 is CANSWGLGVGNTEAFF. In DNA, the CDR3 is TGTGCCAACTCCTGGGGTCTAGGGGTGGGAAACACTGAAGCTTTCTTT.

This chain joins TRBV28 and TRBJ1-5; 8 bases align to TRBD1. Germline V gene sequence: CDR1 MDHEN, CDR2 SYDVKM. Germline trimming cut 2 bases from V and 0 bases from J; bases unmatched to any gene: 9. The length of the CDR3 is 18 residues. The DNA for the CDR3 is TGTGCCAGCAGTTTAATCTATGGGACAGGCCATAGCAATCAGCCCCAGCATTTT. Translation: CASSLIYGTGHSNQPQHF. Combining the CDR3 with reference TRBV28 and TRBJ1-5 gives the whole variable domain DVKVTQSSRYLVKRTGEKVFLECVQDMDHENMFWYRQDPGLGLRLIYFSYDVKMKEKGDIPEGYSVSREKKERFSLILESASTNQTSMYLCASSLIYGTGHSNQPQHFGDGTRLSIL.